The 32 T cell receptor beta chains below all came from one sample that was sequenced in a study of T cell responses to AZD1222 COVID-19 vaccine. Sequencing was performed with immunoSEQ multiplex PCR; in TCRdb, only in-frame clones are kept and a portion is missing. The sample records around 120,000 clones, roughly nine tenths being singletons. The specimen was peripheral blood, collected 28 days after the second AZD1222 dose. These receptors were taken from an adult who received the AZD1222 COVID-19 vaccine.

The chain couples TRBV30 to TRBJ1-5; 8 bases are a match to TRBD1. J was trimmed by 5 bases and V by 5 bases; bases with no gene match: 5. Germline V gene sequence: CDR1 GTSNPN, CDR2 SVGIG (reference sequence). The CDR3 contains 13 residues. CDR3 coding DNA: TGTGCCTGGGAGCAGGGGGCCGATCAGCCCCAGCATTTT. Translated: CAWEQGADQPQHF.

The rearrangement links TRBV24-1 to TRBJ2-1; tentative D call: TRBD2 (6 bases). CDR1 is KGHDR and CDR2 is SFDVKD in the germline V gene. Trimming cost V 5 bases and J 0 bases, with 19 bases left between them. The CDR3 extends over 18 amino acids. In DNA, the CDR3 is TGTGCCACCAGTGGATTCGGGACTCCGTTTTCCTCCTACAATGAGCAGTTCTTC. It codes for CATSGFGTPFSSYNEQFF.

CDR3 sequence (DNA): TGCGCCAGCAGCGTGACAGGGTTTGCCTACGAGCAGTACTTC. It codes for CASSVTGFAYEQYF. This rearrangement joins TRBV5-1 to TRBJ2-7, with 7 bases fitting TRBD1. The germline gives CDR1 SGHRS, CDR2 YFSETQ. The CDR3 loop spans 14 amino acids. After removal of 4 bases from V and 2 bases from J, the junction contained 6 bases not matched to a gene.

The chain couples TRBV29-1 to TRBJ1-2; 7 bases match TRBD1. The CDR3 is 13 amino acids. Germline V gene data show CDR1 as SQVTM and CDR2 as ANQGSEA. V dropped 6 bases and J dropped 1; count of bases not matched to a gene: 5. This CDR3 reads CSVEGQINYGYTF. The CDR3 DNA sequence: TGCAGCGTCGAGGGACAGATTAACTATGGCTACACCTTC. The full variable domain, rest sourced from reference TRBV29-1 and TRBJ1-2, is SAVISQKPSRDICQRGTSLTIQCQVDSQVTMMFWYRQQPGQSLTLIATANQGSEATYESGFVIDKFPISRPNLTFSTLTVSNMSPEDSSIYLCSVEGQINYGYTFGSGTRLTVV.

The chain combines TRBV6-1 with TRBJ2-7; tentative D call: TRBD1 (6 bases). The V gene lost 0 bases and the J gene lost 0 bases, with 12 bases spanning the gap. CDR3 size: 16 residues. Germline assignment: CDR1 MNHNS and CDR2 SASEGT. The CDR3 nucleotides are TGTGCCAGCAGTGAAGCCGGGACACAGAGCTCCTACGAGCAGTACTTC. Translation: CASSEAGTQSSYEQYF.

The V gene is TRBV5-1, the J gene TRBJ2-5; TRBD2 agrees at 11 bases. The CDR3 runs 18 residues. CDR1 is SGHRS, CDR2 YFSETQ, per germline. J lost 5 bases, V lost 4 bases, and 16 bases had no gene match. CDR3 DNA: TGCGCCAGCAGCCTTTACTTGGGAGGACTAGCGGGCGGCGAGACCCAGTACTTC. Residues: CASSLYLGGLAGGETQYF.

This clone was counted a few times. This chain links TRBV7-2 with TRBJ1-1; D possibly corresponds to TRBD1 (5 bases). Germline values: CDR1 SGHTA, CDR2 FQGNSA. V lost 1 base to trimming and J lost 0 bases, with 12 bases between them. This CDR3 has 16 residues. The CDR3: CASSLDSGRVNTEAFF. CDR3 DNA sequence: TGTGCCAGCAGCTTAGATTCAGGGAGGGTGAACACTGAAGCTTTCTTT.

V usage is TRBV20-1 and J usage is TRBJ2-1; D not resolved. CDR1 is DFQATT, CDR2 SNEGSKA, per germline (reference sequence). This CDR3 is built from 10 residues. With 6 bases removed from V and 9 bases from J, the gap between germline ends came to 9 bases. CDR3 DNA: TGCAGTGCCACGCCCGGTGAGCAGTTCTTC. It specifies CSATPGEQFF.

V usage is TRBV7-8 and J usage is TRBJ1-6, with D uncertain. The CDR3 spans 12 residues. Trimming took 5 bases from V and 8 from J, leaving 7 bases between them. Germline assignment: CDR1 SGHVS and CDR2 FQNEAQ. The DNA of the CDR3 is TGTGCCAGCAGCAGGGTGGATTCACCCCTCCACTTT. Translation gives CASSRVDSPLHF.

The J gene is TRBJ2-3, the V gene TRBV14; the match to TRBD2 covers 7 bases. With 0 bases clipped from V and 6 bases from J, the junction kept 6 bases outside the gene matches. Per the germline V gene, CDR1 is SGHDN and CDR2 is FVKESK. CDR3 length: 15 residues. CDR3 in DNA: TGTGCCAGCAGCCAAGATTGGGGGAGGGAGGATACGCAGTATTTT. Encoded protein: CASSQDWGREDTQYF.

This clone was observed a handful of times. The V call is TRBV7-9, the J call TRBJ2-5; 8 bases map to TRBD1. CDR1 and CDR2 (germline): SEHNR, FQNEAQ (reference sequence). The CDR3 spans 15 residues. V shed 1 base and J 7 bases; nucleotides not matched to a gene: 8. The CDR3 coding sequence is TGTGCCAGCAGCTTAGAGGCAGGGGGCTTTTCGACCCAGTACTTC. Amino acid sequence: CASSLEAGGFSTQYF.

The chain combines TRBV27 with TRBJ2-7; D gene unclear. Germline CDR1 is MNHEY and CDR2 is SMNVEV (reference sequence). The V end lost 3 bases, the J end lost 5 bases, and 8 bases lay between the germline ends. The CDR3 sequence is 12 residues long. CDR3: CASSLGGNEQYF. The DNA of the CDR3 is TGTGCCAGCAGTTTGGGTGGGAACGAGCAGTACTTC.

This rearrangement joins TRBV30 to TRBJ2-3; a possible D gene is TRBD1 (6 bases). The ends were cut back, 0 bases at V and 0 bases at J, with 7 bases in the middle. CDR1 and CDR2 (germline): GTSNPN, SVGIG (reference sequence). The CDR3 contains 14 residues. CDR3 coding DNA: TGTGCCTGGAGTGTAGGGGGAAGCACAGATACGCAGTATTTT. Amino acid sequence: CAWSVGGSTDTQYF. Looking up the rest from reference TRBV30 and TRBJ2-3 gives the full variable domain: SQTIHQWPATLVQPVGSPLSLECTVEGTSNPNLYWYRQAAGRGLQLLFYSVGIGQISSEVPQNLSASRPQDRQFILSSKKLLLSDSGFYLCAWSVGGSTDTQYFGPGTRLTVL.

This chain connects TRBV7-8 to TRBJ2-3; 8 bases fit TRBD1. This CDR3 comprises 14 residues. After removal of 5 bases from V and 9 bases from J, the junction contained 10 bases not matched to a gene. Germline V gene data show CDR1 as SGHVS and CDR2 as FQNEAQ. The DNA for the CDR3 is TGTGCCAGCAGCCCGTTAACACAGGGGGTCACGCAGTATTTT. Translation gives CASSPLTQGVTQYF.

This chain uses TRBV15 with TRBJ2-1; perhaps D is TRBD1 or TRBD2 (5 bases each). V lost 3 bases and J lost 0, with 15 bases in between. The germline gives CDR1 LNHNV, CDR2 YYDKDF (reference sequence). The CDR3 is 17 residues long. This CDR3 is CATSRGVGQNSYNEQFF. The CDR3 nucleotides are TGTGCCACCAGCAGGGGGGTAGGACAAAACTCCTACAATGAGCAGTTCTTC.

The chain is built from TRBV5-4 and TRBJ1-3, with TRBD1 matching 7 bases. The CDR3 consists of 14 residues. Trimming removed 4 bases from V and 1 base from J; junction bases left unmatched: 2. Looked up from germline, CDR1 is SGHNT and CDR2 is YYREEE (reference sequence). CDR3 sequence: CASSVTGSGNTIYF. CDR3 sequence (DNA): TGTGCCAGCAGCGTGACAGGGTCTGGAAACACCATATATTTT. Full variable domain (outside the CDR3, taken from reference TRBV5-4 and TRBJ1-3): ETGVTQSPTHLIKTRGQQVTLRCSSQSGHNTVSWYQQALGQGPQFIFQYYREEENGRGNFPPRFSGLQFPNYSSELNVNALELDDSALYLCASSVTGSGNTIYFGEGSWLTVV.

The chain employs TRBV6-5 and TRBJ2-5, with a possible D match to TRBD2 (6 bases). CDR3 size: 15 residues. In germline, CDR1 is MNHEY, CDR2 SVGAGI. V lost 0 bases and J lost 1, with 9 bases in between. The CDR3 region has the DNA TGTGCCAGCAGTTACTCTAGGACTATCCAAGAGACCCAGTACTTC. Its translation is CASSYSRTIQETQYF.

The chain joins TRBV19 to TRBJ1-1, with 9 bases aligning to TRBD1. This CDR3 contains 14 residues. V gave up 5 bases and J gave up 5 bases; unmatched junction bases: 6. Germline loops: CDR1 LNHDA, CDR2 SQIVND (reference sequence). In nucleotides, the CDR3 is TGTGCCAGTAGTCATGGGACAGGGTGGACTGAAGCTTTCTTT. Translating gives CASSHGTGWTEAFF. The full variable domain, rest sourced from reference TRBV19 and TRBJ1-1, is DGGITQSPKYLFRKEGQNVTLSCEQNLNHDAMYWYRQDPGQGLRLIYYSQIVNDFQKGDIAEGYSVSREKKESFPLTVTSAQKNPTAFYLCASSHGTGWTEAFFGQGTRLTVV.

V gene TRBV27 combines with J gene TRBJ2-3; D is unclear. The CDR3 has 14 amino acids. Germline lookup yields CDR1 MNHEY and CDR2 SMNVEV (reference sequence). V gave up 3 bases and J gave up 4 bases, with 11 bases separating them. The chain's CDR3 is CASSFGLSADTQYF. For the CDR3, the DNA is TGTGCCAGCAGTTTTGGGCTGAGCGCAGATACGCAGTATTTT.

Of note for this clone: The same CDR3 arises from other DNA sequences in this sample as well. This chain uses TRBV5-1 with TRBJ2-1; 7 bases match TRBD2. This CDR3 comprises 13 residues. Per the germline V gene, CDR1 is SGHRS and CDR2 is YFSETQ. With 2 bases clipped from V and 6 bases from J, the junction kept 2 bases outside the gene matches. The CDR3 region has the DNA TGCGCCAGCAGCTTAGCTAGCGGCAATGAGCAGTTCTTC. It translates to CASSLASGNEQFF.

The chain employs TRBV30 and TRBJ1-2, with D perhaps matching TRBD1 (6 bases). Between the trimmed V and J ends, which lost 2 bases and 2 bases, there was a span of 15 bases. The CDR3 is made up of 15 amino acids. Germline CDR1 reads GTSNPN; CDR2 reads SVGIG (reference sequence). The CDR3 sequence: CAWSRAGAYNYGYTF. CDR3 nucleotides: TGTGCCTGGAGTAGGGCAGGGGCGTACAACTATGGCTACACCTTC.

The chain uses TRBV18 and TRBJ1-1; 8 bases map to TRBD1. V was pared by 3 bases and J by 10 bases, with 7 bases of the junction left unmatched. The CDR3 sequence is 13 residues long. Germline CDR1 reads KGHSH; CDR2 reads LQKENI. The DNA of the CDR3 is TGTGCCAGCTCACCCACAGGGGGGGGCTCAGCTTTCTTT. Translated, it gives CASSPTGGGSAFF.

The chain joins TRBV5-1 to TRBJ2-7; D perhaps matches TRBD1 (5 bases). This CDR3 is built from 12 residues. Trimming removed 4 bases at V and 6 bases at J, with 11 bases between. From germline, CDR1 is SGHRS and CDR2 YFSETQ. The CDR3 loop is CASSTTATEQYF. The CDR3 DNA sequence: TGCGCCAGCAGCACGACAGCGACCGAGCAGTACTTC.

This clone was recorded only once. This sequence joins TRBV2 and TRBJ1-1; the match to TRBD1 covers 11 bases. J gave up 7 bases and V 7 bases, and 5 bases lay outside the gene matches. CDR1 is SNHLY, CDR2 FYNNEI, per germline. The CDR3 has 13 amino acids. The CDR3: CASNGQGANEAFF. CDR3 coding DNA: TGTGCCAGCAATGGACAGGGGGCGAATGAAGCTTTCTTT.

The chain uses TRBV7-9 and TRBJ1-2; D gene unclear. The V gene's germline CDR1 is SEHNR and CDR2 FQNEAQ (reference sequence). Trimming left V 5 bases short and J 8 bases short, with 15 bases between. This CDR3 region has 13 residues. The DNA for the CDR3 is TGTGCCAGCAGCCCCGGGATAACACGAGGCTACACCTTC. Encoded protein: CASSPGITRGYTF.

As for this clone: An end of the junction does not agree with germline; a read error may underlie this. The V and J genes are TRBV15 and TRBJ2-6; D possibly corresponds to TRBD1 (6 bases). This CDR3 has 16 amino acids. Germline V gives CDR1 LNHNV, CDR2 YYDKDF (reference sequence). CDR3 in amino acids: CATGRGLEAGANVLTF. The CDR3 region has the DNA TGTGCCACCGGCAGGGGTCTAGAGGCTGGGGCCAACGTCCTGACTTTC.

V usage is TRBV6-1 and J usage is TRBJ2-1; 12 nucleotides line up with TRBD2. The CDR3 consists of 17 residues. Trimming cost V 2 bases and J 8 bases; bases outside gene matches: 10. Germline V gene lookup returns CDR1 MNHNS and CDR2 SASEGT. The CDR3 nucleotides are TGTGCCAGCAGTGAAAATCAACTAGCGGGAGGCATACATGAGCAGTTCTTC. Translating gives CASSENQLAGGIHEQFF.

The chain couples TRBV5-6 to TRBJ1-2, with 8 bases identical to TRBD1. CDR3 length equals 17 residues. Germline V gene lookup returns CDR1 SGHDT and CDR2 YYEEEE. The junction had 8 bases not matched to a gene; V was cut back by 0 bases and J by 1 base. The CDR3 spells CASSLDGTGAFNYGYTF. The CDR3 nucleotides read TGTGCCAGCAGCTTGGATGGGACAGGAGCCTTTAACTATGGCTACACCTTC.

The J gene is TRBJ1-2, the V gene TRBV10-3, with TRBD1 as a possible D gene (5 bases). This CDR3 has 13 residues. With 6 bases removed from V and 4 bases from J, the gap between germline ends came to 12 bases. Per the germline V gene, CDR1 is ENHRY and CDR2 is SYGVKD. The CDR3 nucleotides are TGTGCCATCAGGATAACAGGAGGCTATGGCTACACCTTC. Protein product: CAIRITGGYGYTF.

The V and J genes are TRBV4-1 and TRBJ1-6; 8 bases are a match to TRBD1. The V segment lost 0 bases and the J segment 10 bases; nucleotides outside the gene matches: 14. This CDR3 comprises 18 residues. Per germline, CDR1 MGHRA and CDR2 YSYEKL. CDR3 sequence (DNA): TGCGCCAGCAGCCAAGATCGGGTGCAGGGGGCGCGGCACTCACCCCTCCACTTT. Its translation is CASSQDRVQGARHSPLHF.

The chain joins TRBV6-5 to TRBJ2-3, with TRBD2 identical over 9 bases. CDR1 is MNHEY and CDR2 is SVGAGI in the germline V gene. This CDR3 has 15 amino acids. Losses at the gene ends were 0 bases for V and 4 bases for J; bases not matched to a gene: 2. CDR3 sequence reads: CASSYSTSGSDTQYF. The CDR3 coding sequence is TGTGCCAGCAGTTACTCGACTAGCGGATCAGATACGCAGTATTTT.

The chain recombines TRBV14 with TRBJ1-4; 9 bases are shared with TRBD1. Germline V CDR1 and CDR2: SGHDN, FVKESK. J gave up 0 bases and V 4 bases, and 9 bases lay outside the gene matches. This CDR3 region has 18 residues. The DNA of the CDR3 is TGTGCCAGCAGCCCGCCGGGACAGGGTGTTGCAACTAATGAAAAACTGTTTTTT. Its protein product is CASSPPGQGVATNEKLFF.